The sequence of this T cell receptor beta chain was determined in a study of cytomegalovirus exposure and HLA in healthy donors. In the case of this clone: What it recognizes is unknown.

This PCR relied on a set of 60 Vbeta primers and 13 Jbeta primers. Profiling relied on immunoSEQ multiplex PCR, and the TCRdb table lists in-frame clones only, not all of them. The sample has around 150,000 clones; approximately 61% are singletons. Study-wide points: Donor immune exposure was known only as CMV serostatus. Some TCR beta chains (164 of them) were listed as cytomegalovirus-associated.

Germline V gene lookup returns CDR1 SGHRS and CDR2 YFSETQ. The length of the CDR3 is 15 residues. Trimming cost V 7 bases and J 5 bases, with 21 bases left between them. The sample taken for sequencing was PBMCs. This rearrangement joins TRBV5-1 to TRBJ1-1, with D perhaps TRBD1 (6 bases). This receptor was obtained from a human donor in good health. CDR3 sequence: CASGEGGTAGTEAFF. The CDR3 DNA follows: TGCGCCAGCGGGGAGGGGGGAACGGCGGGTACTGAAGCTTTCTTT.